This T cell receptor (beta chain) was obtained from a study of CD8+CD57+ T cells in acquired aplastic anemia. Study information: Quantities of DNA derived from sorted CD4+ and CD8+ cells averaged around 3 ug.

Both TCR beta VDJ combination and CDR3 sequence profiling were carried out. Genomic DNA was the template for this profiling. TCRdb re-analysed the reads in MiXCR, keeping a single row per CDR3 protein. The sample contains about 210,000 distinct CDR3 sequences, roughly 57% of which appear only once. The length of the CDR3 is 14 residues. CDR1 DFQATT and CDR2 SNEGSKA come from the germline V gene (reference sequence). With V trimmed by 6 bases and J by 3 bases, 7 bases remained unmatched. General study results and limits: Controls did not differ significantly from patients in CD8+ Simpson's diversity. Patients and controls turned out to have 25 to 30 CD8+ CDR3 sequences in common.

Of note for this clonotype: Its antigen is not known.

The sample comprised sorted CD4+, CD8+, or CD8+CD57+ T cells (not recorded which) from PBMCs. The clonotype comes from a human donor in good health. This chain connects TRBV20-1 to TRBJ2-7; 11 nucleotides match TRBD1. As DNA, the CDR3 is TGCAGTGCCGCTACCGGGACAGGGGGCTACGAGCAGTACTTC. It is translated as CSAATGTGGYEQYF.